This T cell receptor beta chain originates from a study of T cells in Graves' hyperthyroidism and ophthalmopathy. Study-level findings and limits: With a median lead of approximately six months before onset, the model predicted ophthalmopathy.

The CDR3 consists of 15 residues. Per germline, CDR1 LNHDA and CDR2 SQIVND (reference sequence). Trimming took 6 bases from V and 0 from J; bases not matched to a gene: 5. This clonotype occurred many times. The antigen is undetermined. It was RNA transcripts that yielded the amplified TCR beta CDR3 regions. RT-PCR in the first round (using the HTBI primer set) targeted the TCR CDR3. TCRdb re-derived calls from the multiplex PCR reads in MiXCR, one entry per CDR3 protein. The data contain around 250,000 distinct CDR3 sequences, 15% to 20% of them singletons. This clonotype originated in a woman between 18 and 30 years old with Graves' ophthalmopathy. The chain carries TRBV19 and TRBJ1-2; 9 bases are shared with TRBD1. The sample was blood. This CDR3 is CASRPRDRANYGYTF. The CDR3 DNA reads as TGTGCCAGTAGACCCCGGGACAGGGCTAACTATGGCTACACCTTC.